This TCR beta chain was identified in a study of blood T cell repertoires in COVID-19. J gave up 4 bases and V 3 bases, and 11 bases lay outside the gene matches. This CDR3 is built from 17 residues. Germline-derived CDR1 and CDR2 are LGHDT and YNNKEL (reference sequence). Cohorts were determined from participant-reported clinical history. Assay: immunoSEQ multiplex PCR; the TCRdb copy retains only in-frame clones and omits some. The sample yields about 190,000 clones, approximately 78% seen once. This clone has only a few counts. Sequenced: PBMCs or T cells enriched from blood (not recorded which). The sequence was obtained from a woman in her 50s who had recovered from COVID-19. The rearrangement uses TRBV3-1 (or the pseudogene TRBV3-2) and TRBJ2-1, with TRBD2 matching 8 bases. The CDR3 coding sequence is TGTGCCAGCAGCCACAGTCTTCTACTAGCGGCATACAATGAGCAGTTCTTC. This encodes CASSHSLLLAAYNEQFF.